A single sample gave rise to the 14 T cell receptor beta chains below, sequenced in a study of CD8 T cells in ankylosing spondylitis (TCRdb year 2017). Study-wide findings and limitations: Blood from ankylosing spondylitis patients appeared to be characterized by a TCR beta motif composed of 7 to 9 highly homologous amino acid variants.

The antigens of these receptors remain unknown. Library preparation employed 5' RACE. Sequenced using an Illumina HiSeq 2500. TCRdb reprocessed the public reads (quality trimming at Q25 with fastp, clone calling with MiXCR) and kept in-frame beta chains. A single entry per CDR3 protein holds the most common genes and DNA from its merged rows. The sample table holds some 400,000 distinct CDR3 sequences, of which more than 20% were seen once. The ten largest clones take up about 16% of the sample. Material: blood, either unsorted or a sorted T cell fraction (not recorded which). These receptor sequences come from a male donor with ankylosing spondylitis.

The V gene is TRBV27, the J gene TRBJ1-4; D is undetermined. V was pared by 6 bases and J by 0 bases, with 20 bases between. Per the germline V gene, CDR1 is MNHEY and CDR2 is SMNVEV (reference sequence). This CDR3 spans 18 amino acids. The CDR3 DNA reads TGTGCCAGCAGCCGATTCCCCCCCATCATAACAACTAATGAAAAACTGTTTTTT. Translation: CASSRFPPIITTNEKLFF.

Note on this clonotype: At one of its ends the junction is not consistent with the germline gene, which may arise from a read error. V is TRBV4-1 and J is TRBJ2-1; D may match TRBD1 or TRBD2 (6 bases each). The germline V gene has CDR1 MGHRA and CDR2 YSYEKL. The CDR3 loop spans 16 amino acids. CDR3 amino acids: CTSSQGSRGANNEQFF. The CDR3 region has the DNA TGCACCAGCAGCCAAGGGTCTAGGGGGGCTAACAATGAGCAGTTCTTC.

This clonotype was seen more than once but under ten times. The V gene is TRBV7-2, the J gene TRBJ2-2; 7 bases line up with TRBD1. In germline, CDR1 is SGHTA, CDR2 FQGNSA. With 5 bases clipped from V and 8 bases from J, the junction kept 11 bases outside the gene matches. This CDR3 has 15 amino acids. Written as DNA, the CDR3 is TGTGCCAGCAGCCGTCTAGGGGGCTTACCTGGGGAGCTGTTTTTT. It translates to CASSRLGGLPGELFF.

The chain links TRBV5-1 to TRBJ2-3; 9 positions match TRBD2. J gave up 7 bases and V 2 bases, and 5 bases lay outside the gene matches. Germline V gene data show CDR1 as SGHRS and CDR2 as YFSETQ. This CDR3 region has 14 residues. The DNA for the CDR3 is TGCGCCAGCAGCTTACCTAGCGGGGAAAATACGCAGTATTTT. Translation gives CASSLPSGENTQYF.

This chain links TRBV29-1 with TRBJ1-1, with D tentatively TRBD1 (6 bases). This CDR3 spans 14 amino acids. CDR1 is SQVTM, CDR2 ANQGSEA, per germline. Trimming took 7 bases from V and 4 from J, leaving 19 bases between them. The CDR3 nucleotides read TGCAGCGGTAAAGGGACACCGGGTGGCACTGAAGCTTTCTTT. Its translation is CSGKGTPGGTEAFF.

In its sample, this clonotype was seen a few times. The chain combines TRBV12-3 or TRBV12-4 with TRBJ2-7, with D perhaps TRBD1 or TRBD2 (5 bases each). Trimming took 5 bases from V and 2 from J, leaving 13 bases between them. The CDR3 is 14 amino acids. Here the CDR3 reads CASSPGTPPYEQYF. The CDR3 nucleotides read TGTGCCAGCAGTCCCGGGACGCCCCCCTACGAGCAGTACTTC.

The chain uses TRBV12-3 or TRBV12-4 and TRBJ2-5; D uncertain. Trimming took off 7 bases at V and 5 bases at J, with 11 bases between the two ends. There are 12 residues in the CDR3. CDR3 nucleotide sequence: TGTGCCAGCACGGACGGATTGGAGACCCAGTACTTC. Translation: CASTDGLETQYF.

The CDR3 DNA reads as TGTGCCAGCAGCCAAGCGATCGGACTCCACGCCTACAATGAGCAGTTCTTC. It codes for CASSQAIGLHAYNEQFF. The chain combines TRBV4-2 with TRBJ2-1; perhaps TRBD2 as D (5 bases). V was shortened by 1 base and J by 2 bases, with 15 bases between the two germline ends. CDR3 length: 17 amino acids. In germline, CDR1 is LGHNA, CDR2 YNFKEQ.

This clonotype appeared many times. The gene calls are TRBV29-1 and TRBJ2-3; TRBD1 or TRBD2 may be the D gene (5 bases each). Trimming took 7 bases from V and 3 from J, leaving 11 bases between them. CDR1 and CDR2 (germline): SQVTM, ANQGSEA. CDR3 length equals 12 residues. The CDR3 DNA follows: TGCAGCGAAGGGGACGGAACAGATACGCAGTATTTT. Protein product: CSEGDGTDTQYF.

The chain joins TRBV5-1 to TRBJ2-5, with 10 bases lining up with TRBD2. Losses at the gene ends were 5 bases for V and 0 bases for J; bases not matched to a gene: 4. Per germline, CDR1 SGHRS and CDR2 YFSETQ. CDR3 length equals 15 residues. This chain's CDR3 is CASRRGLADQETQYF. The CDR3 region has the DNA TGCGCCAGCAGACGAGGACTAGCGGACCAAGAGACCCAGTACTTC. The whole variable domain, remainder taken from reference TRBV5-1 and TRBJ2-5, is KAGVTQTPRYLIKTRGQQVTLSCSPISGHRSVSWYQQTPGQGLQFLFEYFSETQRNKGNFPGRFSGRQFSNSRSEMNVSTLELGDSALYLCASRRGLADQETQYFGPGTRLLVL.

There are a few counts of this clonotype. This chain uses TRBV7-2 with TRBJ2-2; 13 bases are shared with TRBD2. The germline V gene has CDR1 SGHTA and CDR2 FQGNSA. The trim removed 4 bases at V and 6 bases at J, leaving 2 bases unmatched. The CDR3 runs to 15 residues. This chain's CDR3 is CASSWTSGSPGELFF. CDR3 coding DNA: TGTGCCAGCAGCTGGACTAGCGGGAGTCCCGGGGAGCTGTTTTTT.

This clonotype was counted between two and nine times. Here the CDR3 reads CSARGVVFNEQFF. The DNA of the CDR3 is TGCAGTGCTAGAGGGGTAGTTTTCAATGAGCAGTTCTTC. The chain recombines TRBV20-1 with TRBJ2-1; D not resolved. Deletions cut 1 base from V and 6 bases from J, with 10 bases between. The length of the CDR3 is 13 residues. Germline assignment: CDR1 DFQATT and CDR2 SNEGSKA (reference sequence).

This chain connects TRBV5-1 to TRBJ1-4; 9 nucleotides agree with TRBD1. V lost 2 bases, J lost 8 bases, and 7 bases stayed unmatched. Germline CDR1 reads SGHRS; CDR2 reads YFSETQ. The CDR3 extends over 15 amino acids. Here the CDR3 reads CASSFVGTGNEKLFF. CDR3 in DNA: TGCGCCAGCAGCTTCGTTGGGACAGGGAACGAAAAACTGTTTTTT.

This clonotype was seen more than once but under ten times. The genes are TRBV14 and TRBJ2-5, with D unclear. CDR1 is SGHDN, CDR2 FVKESK, per germline. The CDR3 covers 14 residues. With 0 bases removed from V and 7 bases from J, the gap between germline ends came to 12 bases. The CDR3 spells CASSQDHHVATQYF. CDR3 DNA sequence: TGTGCCAGCAGCCAAGACCACCATGTTGCGACCCAGTACTTC.